A selection of T cell receptor beta chains follows, all from one sample in a study of blood T cell repertoires in COVID-19. Produced via immunoSEQ multiplex PCR; TCRdb's table is partial and in-frame only. The table records about 130,000 clones, roughly 80% of them present only once. The specimen was peripheral blood. These TCRs come from a woman aged 45-60 years with acute or convalescent COVID-19. Both conserved end residues are part of each CDR3. A D gene is named only where the DNA matches it firmly. Rows may omit the clone size; those that give it use once, few, many or a size class.

clone_size j_call v_call d_call cdr3_aa cdr3_nt
NA TRBJ1-1 TRBV10-1 NA CASSLAGSNEAFF TGCGCCAGCAGTCTCGCGGGTAGCAATGAAGCTTTCTTT
NA TRBJ1-6 TRBV4-1 NA CASSQAGGGGIGSPLHF TGCGCCAGCAGCCAAGCCGGTGGGGGAGGGATCGGGTCACCCCTCCACTTT
NA TRBJ1-1 TRBV30 TRBD1 CAWSVNLRDSEAFF TGTGCCTGGAGTGTCAACCTAAGGGACAGTGAAGCTTTCTTT
few TRBJ2-6 TRBV5-6 NA CASSPRANVLTF TGTGCCAGCAGCCCTCGGGCCAACGTCCTGACTTTC
NA TRBJ1-1 TRBV14 NA CASRQGGDTEAFF TGTGCCAGCAGACAGGGTGGGGACACTGAAGCTTTCTTT
NA TRBJ2-3 TRBV11-2 NA CASSFNRQNTDTQYF TGTGCCAGCAGCTTTAACCGACAGAACACAGATACGCAGTATTTT
few TRBJ1-1 TRBV29-1 NA CSVREGMNTEAFF TGCAGCGTCCGGGAGGGAATGAACACTGAAGCTTTCTTT
NA TRBJ2-1 TRBV21-1 NA CASSTVSGLRTSGGTPSSYNEQFF TGTGCCAGCAGCACCGTGAGCGGTCTCCGCACTAGCGGGGGAACGCCGAGCTCCTACAATGAGCAGTTCTTC
NA TRBJ2-1 TRBV3-1/TRBV3-2 TRBD2 CASSHTSGAYNEQFF TGTGCCAGCAGCCATACTAGCGGGGCCTACAATGAGCAGTTCTTC
NA TRBJ2-1 TRBV6-1 TRBD1 CASSGGTGFVVDNEQFF TGTGCCAGCAGTGGTGGGACAGGTTTCGTCGTAGACAATGAGCAGTTCTTC
NA TRBJ2-6 TRBV4-1 TRBD1 CASSQDRDRLQSGANVLTF TGCGCCAGCAGCCAAGACAGGGACAGGTTGCAGTCTGGGGCCAACGTCCTGACTTTC
once TRBJ1-2 TRBV2 NA CASRAPTGANYGYTF TGTGCCAGCAGAGCACCGACAGGAGCTAACTATGGCTACACCTTC
NA TRBJ1-6 TRBV27 TRBD1 CASSPDRAYNSPLHF TGTGCCAGCAGCCCGGACAGGGCCTATAATTCACCCCTCCACTTT